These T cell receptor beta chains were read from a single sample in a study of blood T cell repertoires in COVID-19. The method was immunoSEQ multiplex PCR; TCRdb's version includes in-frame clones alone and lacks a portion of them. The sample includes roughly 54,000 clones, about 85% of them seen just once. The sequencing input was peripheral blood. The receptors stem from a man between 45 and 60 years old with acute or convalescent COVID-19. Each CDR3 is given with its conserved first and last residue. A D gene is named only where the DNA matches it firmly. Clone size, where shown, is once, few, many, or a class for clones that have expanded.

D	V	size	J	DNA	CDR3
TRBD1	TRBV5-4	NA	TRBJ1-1	TGTGCCAGCAGCTTCGGACAGGACACTGAAGCTTTCTTT	CASSFGQDTEAFF
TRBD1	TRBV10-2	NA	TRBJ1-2	TGCGCCAGCAGGGACAGGGGGAACTATGGCTACACCTTC	CASRDRGNYGYTF
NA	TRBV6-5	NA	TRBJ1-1	TGTGCCAGCACCAGGACAGTAATGAACACTGAAGCTTTCTTT	CASTRTVMNTEAFF
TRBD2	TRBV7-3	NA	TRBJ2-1	TGTGCCAGCAGCTTAAACTGGGCGGGAGGTCAGGGTGAGCAGTTCTTC	CASSLNWAGGQGEQFF
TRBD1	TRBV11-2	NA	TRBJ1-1	TGTGCCAGCAGCGGAAGGGCAGGGGGCACTGAAGCTTTCTTT	CASSGRAGGTEAFF
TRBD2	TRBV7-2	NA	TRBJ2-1	TGTGCCAGCAGCTTGTCCGGGGAGGGTGTCAATGAGCAGTTCTTC	CASSLSGEGVNEQFF
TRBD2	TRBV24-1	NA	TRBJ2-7	TGTGCCACCAGTGAGTCACTAGCGGGAAGGTACGAGCAGTACTTC	CATSESLAGRYEQYF
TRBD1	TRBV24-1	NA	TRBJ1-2	TGTGCCACCAGGGGAACCGGGACAGGGCTGGTCGGCTACACCTTC	CATRGTGTGLVGYTF
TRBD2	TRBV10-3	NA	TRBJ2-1	TGTGCCATCAGTGTTTCAGGGACTAAGTACAATGAGCAGTTCTTC	CAISVSGTKYNEQFF
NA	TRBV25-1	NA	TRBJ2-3	TGTGCCAGCAGTTCGGTTGCAGGGGTGGGAGATACGCAGTATTTT	CASSSVAGVGDTQYF
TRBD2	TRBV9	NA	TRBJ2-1	TGTGCCAGCAGCATCGGGACTAGCGGGGGGGCCCCCTACAATGAGCAGTTCTTC	CASSIGTSGGAPYNEQFF
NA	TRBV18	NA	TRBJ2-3	TGTGCCAGCGCAGGGATGGCAGATACGCAGTATTTT	CASAGMADTQYF
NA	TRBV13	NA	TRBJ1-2	TGTGCCAGCAGCTTCGGTGGGAGTGGCTACACCTTC	CASSFGGSGYTF
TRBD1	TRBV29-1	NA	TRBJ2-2	TGCAGCGTGCAAGCGACAGGGGTGGGCACCGGGGAGCTGTTTTTT	CSVQATGVGTGELFF
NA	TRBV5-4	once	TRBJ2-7	TGTGCCAGCAGCTTGGGGCAGTCCTCCTACGAGCAGTACTTC	CASSLGQSSYEQYF
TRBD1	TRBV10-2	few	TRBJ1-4	TGCGCCAGCAGGCCCGGGACAGGGGGCGAAAAACTGTTTTTT	CASRPGTGGEKLFF
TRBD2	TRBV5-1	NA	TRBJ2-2	TGCGCCAGCAGCTTGGGAGCGGGGGGGCCCACCGGGGAGCTGTTTTTT	CASSLGAGGPTGELFF
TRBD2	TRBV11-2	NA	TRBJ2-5	TGTGCCAGCAGCTTAGGGCTAGCGGAAGAGACCCAGTACTTC	CASSLGLAEETQYF
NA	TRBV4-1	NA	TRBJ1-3	TGCGCCAGCAGCTCACCCGGGGGAAGTGGAAACACCATATATTTT	CASSSPGGSGNTIYF
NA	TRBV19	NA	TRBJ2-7	TGTGCCAGTAGTATCAGTCAGGGGGGCTACGAGCAGTACTTC	CASSISQGGYEQYF
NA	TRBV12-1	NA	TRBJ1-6	TGTGCCAGCAGCTTTTTTTTTCTGGGACAGTATAATTCACCCCTCCACTTT	CASSFFFLGQYNSPLHF
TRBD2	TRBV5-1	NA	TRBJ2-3	TGCGCCAGCAGCACCGGACTAGCGGCTGGAGATACGCAGTATTTT	CASSTGLAAGDTQYF
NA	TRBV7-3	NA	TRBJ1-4	TGTGCCAGCAGCCATGGGCGGGGGATGGATGAAAAACTGTTTTTT	CASSHGRGMDEKLFF
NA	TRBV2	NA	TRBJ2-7	TGTGCCAGCAGTGATGTCGGGGGCTACGAGCAGTACTTC	CASSDVGGYEQYF
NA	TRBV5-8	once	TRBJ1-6	TGTGCCAGCAGCTGGGAGGGATCCGCTAATTCACCCCTCCACTTT	CASSWEGSANSPLHF
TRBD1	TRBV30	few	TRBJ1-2	TGTGCCTGGGGAAATCAGGACAGGGATGGCGGCTACACCTTC	CAWGNQDRDGGYTF
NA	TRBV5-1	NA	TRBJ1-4	TGCGCCAGCGGACCGACAGGAGTGGCAACTAATGAAAAACTGTTTTTT	CASGPTGVATNEKLFF
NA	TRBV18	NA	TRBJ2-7	TGTGCCAGCTCACCACCGTCAGGGGATCCCTACGAGCAGTACTTC	CASSPPSGDPYEQYF
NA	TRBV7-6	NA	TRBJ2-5	TGTGCCAGCAGCTTAGGAGTCCAGGGTTCGGGAGAGACCCAGTACTTC	CASSLGVQGSGETQYF
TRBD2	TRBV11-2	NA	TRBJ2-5	TGTGCCAGCAGCTTTGGAACTAGCGTCCAAGAGACCCAGTACTTC	CASSFGTSVQETQYF
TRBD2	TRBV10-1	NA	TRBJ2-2	TGCGCCAGCAGCGGGGGGGCTAGCGGTAACACCGGGGAGCTGTTTTTT	CASSGGASGNTGELFF
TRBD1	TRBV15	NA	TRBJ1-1	TGTGCCACCAGGATGACAGGGACTTTGAACACTGAAGCTTTCTTT	CATRMTGTLNTEAFF
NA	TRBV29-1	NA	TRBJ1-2	TGCAGCGTTGGATGGGGGGACTATGGCTACACCTTC	CSVGWGDYGYTF
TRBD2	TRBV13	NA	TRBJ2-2	TGTGCCAGCAGCTTACTAGCGGGAGCCGGGGAGCTGTTTTTT	CASSLLAGAGELFF
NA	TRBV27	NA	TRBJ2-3	TGTGCCAGCAGTCCGGGATTACTAGCAGGGTCAGATACGCAGTATTTT	CASSPGLLAGSDTQYF
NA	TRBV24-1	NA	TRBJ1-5	TGTGCCACCAGTGCCGGGTCCTATCAGCCCCAGCATTTT	CATSAGSYQPQHF
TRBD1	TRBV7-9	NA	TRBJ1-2	TGTGCCAGCAGCTTGGCCGGGACAGGGTCCGGCTACACCTTC	CASSLAGTGSGYTF
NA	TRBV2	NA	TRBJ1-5	TGTGCCAGCAGTGAATCGCCGGGTAGCAATCAGCCCCAGCATTTT	CASSESPGSNQPQHF
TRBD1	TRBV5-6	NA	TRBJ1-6	TGTGCCAGCAGCTTGGGAGGGGGCGCGCCACCCCTCCACTTT	CASSLGGGAPPLHF
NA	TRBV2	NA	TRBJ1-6	TGTGCCAGCTTCCTGACGGGGGGTTGGGATGGTTCACCCCTCCACTTT	CASFLTGGWDGSPLHF
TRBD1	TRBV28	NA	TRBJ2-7	TGTGCCAGCAGTTTAGACAGGGATCCCTACGAGCAGTACTTC	CASSLDRDPYEQYF
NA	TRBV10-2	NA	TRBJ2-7	TGCGCCAGCAGTGAAGGAGGCTACGAGCAGTACTTC	CASSEGGYEQYF
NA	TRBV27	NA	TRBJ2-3	TGTGCCAGCAGTCCCCGACTAGAGAGGAATACGCAGTATTTT	CASSPRLERNTQYF
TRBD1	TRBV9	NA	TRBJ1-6	TGTGCCAGCAGCGTAGGGACAGGGGGAAGTTCACCCCTCCACTTT	CASSVGTGGSSPLHF
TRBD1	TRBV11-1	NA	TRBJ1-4	TGTGCCAGCAGCGGAATGGGACAGCTGAATGAAAAACTGTTTTTT	CASSGMGQLNEKLFF
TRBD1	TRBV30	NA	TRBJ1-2	TGTGCCTGGGAGCGCTTAACAGGGGGCGCGGGTGGCTACACCTTC	CAWERLTGGAGGYTF
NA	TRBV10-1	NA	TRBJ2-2	TGCGCCAGCAGTGAGACCACAGCCACCGGGGAGCTGTTTTTT	CASSETTATGELFF
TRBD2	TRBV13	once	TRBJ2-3	TGTGCCAGCAGCCCAAGACTAGCCCCCACAGATACGCAGTATTTT	CASSPRLAPTDTQYF
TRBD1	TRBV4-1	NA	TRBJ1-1	TGCGCCAGCAGCCGGGGACAGGGGATTGAAGCTTTCTTT	CASSRGQGIEAFF
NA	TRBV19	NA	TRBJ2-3	TGTGCCAGTAGCCCGGGGAACACAGATACGCAGTATTTT	CASSPGNTDTQYF